One TCR beta chain is described in this entry. Its matching antigen is unknown. The data were taken from a study of cytomegalovirus exposure and HLA in healthy donors. Study-wide context: In an early release, HLA-typed donors contributed 80 million to 95 million unique TCR sequences. Findings of the study overall: Most TCR beta V segments were productive about 87% or about 30% of the time in an earlier analysis. It was reported that the classifier diagnosed cytomegalovirus status with high specificity and sensitivity in both the original and validation cohorts.

V lost 10 bases to trimming and J lost 5 bases; unmatched junction nucleotides: 8. CDR3 length equals 13 residues. Germline V gives CDR1 MNHNS, CDR2 SASEGT. Use of 60 Vbeta and 13 Jbeta primers characterized the PCR. Assay: immunoSEQ multiplex PCR; the TCRdb copy retains only in-frame clones and omits some. The table records around 160,000 clones, approximately 71% of them present only once. This clonotype was sampled from a middle-aged woman in good health and CMV-seropositive. Sequences were obtained from PBMCs. The rearrangement joins TRBV6-1 to TRBJ2-1; 7 bases are a match to TRBD1. CDR3 loop: CATGQVTNNEQFF. Here the CDR3 DNA reads TGTGCCACCGGACAGGTTACAAACAATGAGCAGTTCTTC.